The 8 T cell receptor beta chains given below trace back to one sample, sequenced in a study of beta chain features in type 1 diabetes. TCRB transcripts that were expressed got sequenced, as all of the isolated RNA had been reverse transcribed. TCRdb keeps only in-frame clones here, not all; method: immunoSEQ multiplex PCR. The table has more than 150,000 clones, over 7.5% seen once; the top ten hold 2% to 3%. Sequenced input: central memory CD4+ T cells from blood. These receptors were taken from a woman between 18 and 30 years old in good health.

The genes are TRBV19 and TRBJ2-7; 7 bases align to TRBD2. J lost 0 bases, V lost 1 base, and 6 bases had no gene match. There are 16 residues in the CDR3. Germline lookup yields CDR1 LNHDA and CDR2 SQIVND (reference sequence). The CDR3 nucleotides read TGTGCCAGTAGTATAGCTTCAGCGGGGCACTCCTACGAGCAGTACTTC. This sequence encodes CASSIASAGHSYEQYF. The complete variable domain, with remaining parts taken from reference TRBV19 and TRBJ2-7, reads DGGITQSPKYLFRKEGQNVTLSCEQNLNHDAMYWYRQDPGQGLRLIYYSQIVNDFQKGDIAEGYSVSREKKESFPLTVTSAQKNPTAFYLCASSIASAGHSYEQYFGPGTRLTVT.

This clone occurred a few times. The genes are TRBV6-5 and TRBJ1-1; TRBD1 agrees at 8 bases. V gave up 5 bases and J gave up 5 bases; unmatched junction bases: 4. Germline loops: CDR1 MNHEY, CDR2 SVGAGI. The CDR3 length is 13 residues. The DNA of the CDR3 is TGTGCCAGCAGTCGGACAGGGACTACTGAAGCTTTCTTT. This gives the protein CASSRTGTTEAFF.

This chain uses TRBV6-5 with TRBJ2-6; D ambiguous. The CDR3 loop spans 15 amino acids. With 4 bases removed from V and 1 base from J, the gap between germline ends came to 8 bases. The germline V gene has CDR1 MNHEY and CDR2 SVGAGI. The CDR3 protein is CASSWSPSGANVLTF. CDR3 bases: TGTGCCAGCAGTTGGAGCCCTTCTGGGGCCAACGTCCTGACTTTC.

This rearrangement joins TRBV5-1 to TRBJ2-2; TRBD1 matches at 7 bases. In germline, CDR1 is SGHRS, CDR2 YFSETQ. Germline trimming cut 4 bases from V and 0 bases from J; bases unmatched to any gene: 6. The CDR3 sequence is 16 residues long. The CDR3 bases are TGCGCCAGCAGCGTACAGGGGCCCGCGAACACCGGGGAGCTGTTTTTT. It encodes CASSVQGPANTGELFF.

This clone was seen only a few times. The genes are TRBV19 and TRBJ1-5; D is ambiguous. The CDR3 sequence is 15 residues long. Trimming removed 1 base at V and 1 base at J, with 8 bases between. Germline CDR1 LNHDA, CDR2 SQIVND (reference sequence). CDR3 sequence reads: CASSIVDGSNQPQHF. The CDR3 nucleotides read TGTGCCAGTAGTATAGTCGACGGGAGCAATCAGCCCCAGCATTTT.

The sample holds one count of this clone. The V gene is TRBV30, the J gene TRBJ2-7; D gene ambiguous. Deletions cut 0 bases from V and 0 bases from J, with 6 bases between. Germline loops: CDR1 GTSNPN, CDR2 SVGIG (reference sequence). There are 13 residues in the CDR3. CDR3 DNA sequence: TGTGCCTGGAGTGTCCGGAGCTCCTACGAGCAGTACTTC. Translating it yields CAWSVRSSYEQYF.

This clone was seen more than once but under ten times. The chain joins TRBV11-2 to TRBJ2-3; 8 bases align to TRBD1. This CDR3 has 15 amino acids. Trimming removed 5 bases from V and 2 bases from J; junction bases left unmatched: 6. Germline CDR1 is SGHAT and CDR2 is FQNNGV. CDR3 region: CASSKTGQDTDTQYF. CDR3 DNA sequence: TGTGCCAGCAGCAAAACGGGACAGGACACAGATACGCAGTATTTT.

This clone occurred a few times. This sequence joins TRBV6-5 and TRBJ1-1; tentatively, D is TRBD1 (5 bases). This CDR3 comprises 14 residues. The V end was cut by 4 bases, the J end by 1 base, with 10 bases between. CDR1 is MNHEY, CDR2 SVGAGI, per germline. The CDR3 region has the DNA TGTGCCAGCAGTTTGGACAAACAGAACACTGAAGCTTTCTTT. Residues: CASSLDKQNTEAFF.